This T cell receptor beta chain was profiled in a study of cytomegalovirus exposure and HLA in healthy donors. Germline CDR1 is SQVTM and CDR2 is ANQGSEA. V lost 7 bases and J 12 bases, leaving 16 bases between the germline ends. The CDR3 runs to 11 residues. In this sample, this clone turned up once. The target antigen is unknown. Study-wide points: In vitro work confirmed that a few CMV-associated chains recognize CMV antigens. A later analysis found that most CMV-associated TCR beta chains appeared HLA-restricted. For most TCR beta V segments, an earlier analysis put the productive rate at about 87% or about 30% of the time.

PCR primers comprised 60 Vbeta and 13 Jbeta primers. The table came from immunoSEQ multiplex PCR; TCRdb's copy has only in-frame clones and leaves some out. The sample includes around 97,000 clones, around 85% seen only once; the top ten take roughly 5%. The chain recombines TRBV29-1 with TRBJ2-1; D is possibly TRBD2 (7 bases). What was sequenced was PBMCs. The TCR sequence derives from a man in his forties or fifties in good health and CMV-seropositive. CDR3 sequence (DNA): TGCAGCGCGACAAGGGGGGGCAGGCAGTTCTTC. It translates to CSATRGGRQFF.